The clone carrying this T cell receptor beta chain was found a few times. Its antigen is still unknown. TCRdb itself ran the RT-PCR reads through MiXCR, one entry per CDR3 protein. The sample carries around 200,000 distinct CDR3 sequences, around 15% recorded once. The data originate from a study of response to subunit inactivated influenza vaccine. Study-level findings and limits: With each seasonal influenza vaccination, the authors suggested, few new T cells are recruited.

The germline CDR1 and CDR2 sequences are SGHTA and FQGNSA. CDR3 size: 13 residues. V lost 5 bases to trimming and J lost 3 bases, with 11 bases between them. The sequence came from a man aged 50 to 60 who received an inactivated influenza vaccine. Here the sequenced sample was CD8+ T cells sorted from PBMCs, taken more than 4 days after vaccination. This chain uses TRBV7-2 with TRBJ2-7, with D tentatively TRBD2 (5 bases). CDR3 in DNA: TGTGCCAGCAGCGAGGGCCGGTACTACGAGCAGTACTTC. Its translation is CASSEGRYYEQYF. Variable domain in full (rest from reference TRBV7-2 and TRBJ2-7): GAGVSQSPSNKVTEKGKDVELRCDPISGHTALYWYRQSLGQGLEFLIYFQGNSAPDKSGLPSDRFSAERTGGSVSTLTIQRTQQEDSAVYLCASSEGRYYEQYFGPGTRLTVT.